This T cell receptor (beta chain) was captured by sequencing in a study of cytomegalovirus exposure and HLA in healthy donors. Study details: The same platform was used for the 90 to 150 validation repertoires as for the 666 first-cohort repertoires, as reported in a later analysis.

The study, taken as a whole, reports: Listed as cytomegalovirus-associated were 150 or so TCR beta chains.

The germline CDR1 and CDR2 sequences are MNHEY and SMNVEV (reference sequence). The CDR3 has 14 residues. This clone was seen just once. The antigen remains unidentified. The junction shows a germline mismatch at one end, possibly a read error. Some clones are missing from TCRdb's copy, which holds only in-frame ones; the method was immunoSEQ multiplex PCR. The sample has over 200,000 clones; roughly 83% are singletons. This sequence joins TRBV27 and TRBJ2-3; perhaps D is TRBD1 or TRBD2 (5 bases each). The sequence was collected from a woman aged 18-29 years in good health and CMV-seronegative. Sequencing used PBMCs. CDR3 protein: CASSSLERGSPLAF. The CDR3 DNA sequence: TGTGCCAGCAGTTCCCTTGAGAGGGGCAGTCCTTTGGCTTTT.